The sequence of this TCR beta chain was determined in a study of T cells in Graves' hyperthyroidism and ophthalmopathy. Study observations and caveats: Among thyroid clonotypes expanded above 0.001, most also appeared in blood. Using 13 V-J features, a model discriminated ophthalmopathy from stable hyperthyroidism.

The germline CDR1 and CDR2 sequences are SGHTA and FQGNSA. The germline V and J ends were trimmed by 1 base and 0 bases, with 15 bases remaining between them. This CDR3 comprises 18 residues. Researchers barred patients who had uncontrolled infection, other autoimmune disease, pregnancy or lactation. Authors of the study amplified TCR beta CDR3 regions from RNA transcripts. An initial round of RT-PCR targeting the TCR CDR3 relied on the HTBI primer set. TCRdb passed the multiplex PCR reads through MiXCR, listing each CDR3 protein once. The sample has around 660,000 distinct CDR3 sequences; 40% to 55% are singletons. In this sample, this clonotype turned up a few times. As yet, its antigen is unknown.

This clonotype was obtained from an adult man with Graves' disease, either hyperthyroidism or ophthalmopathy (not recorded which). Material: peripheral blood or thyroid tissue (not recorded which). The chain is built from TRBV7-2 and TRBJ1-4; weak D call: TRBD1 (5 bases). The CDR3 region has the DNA TGTGCCAGCAGCTTAGTTGGGAGGGGAGTTGCAACTAATGAAAAACTGTTTTTT. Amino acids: CASSLVGRGVATNEKLFF.